This TCR beta chain emerged from a study of human T cells and chemical hapten exposure. Study information: Weekly scalp doses of diphenylcyclopropenone were given to patients during the approximately 25-week study. Overall study findings and caveats: The formation of large CDR3 similarity clusters by expanded TCRs significantly exceeded that of controls. Patch test score was positively correlated with the counts of TCRs that had expanded at PT1.

This clonotype has more than one count but fewer than ten. What it binds is not known. Documented time point: patch test 1, 2 weeks after DPC sensitization. Treatment given: therapeutic diphenylcyclopropenone sensitization with weekly scalp DPC. Patches went on only after blood had been drawn each time. Each CDR3 protein gets one entry after TCRdb re-called the RACE reads with MiXCR. The data contain roughly 380,000 distinct CDR3 sequences, 4.8% of them singletons. This receptor was identified in a woman between 45 and 65 years old with alopecia areata. Some clones in this sample may be carry-over from other donors' samples. Sequencing used whole blood, obtained in connection with sensitization to the hapten diphenylcyclopropenone (DPC).

CDR3 residues: CASRPDVDTQYF. As DNA, the CDR3 is TGTGCCAGCAGACCGGACGTAGATACGCAGTATTTT. The chain recombines TRBV6-6 with TRBJ2-3; D remains unclear. Germline loops: CDR1 MNHNY, CDR2 SVGAGI (reference sequence). Trimming shortened V by 6 bases and J by 5 bases, and 9 bases separated the two germline ends. This CDR3 region has 12 residues.